These T cell receptor beta chains were read from a single sample in a study of blood T cells in healthy people across ages. Using its own MiXCR run on the 5' RACE reads, TCRdb lists one record per CDR3 protein. The table shows approximately 810,000 distinct CDR3 sequences, with around 36% occurring only once. Sequenced sample: blood. These receptors all stem from a man aged 18 to 29 in good health. Each CDR3 is given with its conserved first and last residue. A D gene is named only where the DNA matches it firmly. The size entry is marked missing in some rows and otherwise reads once, few, many or a size class.

length,J,D,size,V,DNA,CDR3
16,TRBJ2-5,.,.,TRBV25-1,TGTGCCAGCAGTGAAGCAAGGGGCGGGTACCAAGAGACCCAGTACTTC,CASSEARGGYQETQYF
14,TRBJ1-1,.,few,TRBV20-1,TGCAGTGCTAGAGATTACAAGGGGAACGCTGAAGCTTTCTTT,CSARDYKGNAEAFF
18,TRBJ1-2,.,.,TRBV4-3,TGCGCCACCAGCCAAGATCTTCCAAGGAGGGGAGCTAACTATGGCTACACCTTC,CATSQDLPRRGANYGYTF
17,TRBJ1-1,.,.,TRBV4-1,TGCGCCAGCAGCCCCGGGGGTGGGGGGGCTCACTCCACTGAAGCTTTCTTT,CASSPGGGGAHSTEAFF
14,TRBJ2-2,.,few,TRBV2,TGTGCCAGCAGGACACAGGGCCTTAGCGGGGAGCTGTTTTTT,CASRTQGLSGELFF
14,TRBJ2-7,.,.,TRBV9,TGTGCCAGCAGCGTAGGGCAGCAAAACAATGAGCAGTACTTC,CASSVGQQNNEQYF
15,TRBJ1-4,.,.,TRBV6-2/TRBV6-3,TGTGCCAGCAGGGGAGTCACCGGACCTAATGAAAAACTGTTTTTT,CASRGVTGPNEKLFF
16,TRBJ2-3,.,.,TRBV9,TGTGCCAGCAGCGTAGCGGGACGGGGGACCACAGATACGCAGTATTTT,CASSVAGRGTTDTQYF
15,TRBJ1-4,.,.,TRBV10-3,TGTGCCACGTGGCCGTCCGAGACGGCAGGTGAAAAACTGTTTTTT,CATWPSETAGEKLFF
18,TRBJ2-7,TRBD2,.,TRBV4-3,TGCGCCAGCAGCCAAGAACCCGCCCTAGCGGGGTTCTACAATGAGCAGTACTTC,CASSQEPALAGFYNEQYF
13,TRBJ1-1,.,few,TRBV15,TGTGCCACCAGCACGACCCGTGCCACTGAAGCTTTCTTT,CATSTTRATEAFF
15,TRBJ1-2,.,few,TRBV15,TGTGCCACCAGCAGAGATTCGAAGGGAAACTATGGCTACACCTTC,CATSRDSKGNYGYTF
13,TRBJ2-7,.,many,TRBV20-1,TGCAGTGCTAGATCCGGCGGGGATTACGAGCAGTACTTC,CSARSGGDYEQYF
14,TRBJ2-2,.,.,TRBV6-5,TGTGCCAGCAGCCGACCTGGGGGCACCGGGGAGCTGTTTTTT,CASSRPGGTGELFF
15,TRBJ2-1,TRBD2,.,TRBV25-1,TGTGCCAGCAGTTTCCGGCGGGGGGGCGACAATGAGCAGTTCTTC,CASSFRRGGDNEQFF
15,TRBJ2-1,TRBD2,few,TRBV12-3/TRBV12-4,TGTGCCAGCAGTCTAGCGGGGGGGCCGGGAAATGAGCAGTTCTTC,CASSLAGGPGNEQFF
12,TRBJ1-2,.,.,TRBV28,TGTGCCAGCAGTTTAGCCCACTATGGCAACACCTTC,CASSLAHYGNTF
14,TRBJ2-7,.,few,TRBV5-5,TGTGCCAGCAGCAGTGAGCCGGGCTCCTACGAGCAGTACTTC,CASSSEPGSYEQYF
17,TRBJ2-3,TRBD2,few,TRBV13,TGTGCCAGCAGCTCGACACTAGCGGGCCTTAGCACAGATACGCAGTATTTT,CASSSTLAGLSTDTQYF
12,TRBJ2-7,.,.,TRBV12-5,TGTGCTAGTGGTTTGGTCGATTACGAGCAGTACTTC,CASGLVDYEQYF
13,TRBJ1-4,.,.,TRBV20-1,TGCAGTGCGGGGGAAGCAACTAATGAAAAACTGTTTTTT,CSAGEATNEKLFF
15,TRBJ1-2,.,.,TRBV5-1,TGCGCCAGCAGCTGGGTGGGGGGAAGGGACTATGGCTACACCTTC,CASSWVGGRDYGYTF
15,TRBJ1-1,.,.,TRBV2,TGTGCCAGCAGTTACGAAACAGCCATGAACACTGAAGCTTTCTTT,CASSYETAMNTEAFF
16,TRBJ1-1,TRBD1,.,TRBV5-1,TGCGCCAGCAGCTTGGGGTACAGGGGGCGAAGGACTGAAGCTTTCTTT,CASSLGYRGRRTEAFF
16,TRBJ2-1,TRBD1,.,TRBV20-1,TGCAGTGCTAGTCGCCCTCACAGGGGGCAGGGCAATGAGCAGTTCTTC,CSASRPHRGQGNEQFF
18,TRBJ2-3,.,.,TRBV10-3,TGTGCCATCATGGGTGAGGGGGTCCTCCCTGATCGCACAGATACGCAGTATTTT,CAIMGEGVLPDRTDTQYF
13,TRBJ2-3,TRBD1,.,TRBV10-3,TGTGCCAGCGGACAGGGCCTCGGAGATACGCAGTATTTT,CASGQGLGDTQYF
13,TRBJ2-7,TRBD2,many,TRBV7-2,TGTGCCAGCAAGGGAGCGGGGACCTACGAGCAGTACTTC,CASKGAGTYEQYF
14,TRBJ1-2,TRBD1,many,TRBV5-6,TGTGCCAGCACCTCGACAGGGGTGGACTATGGCTACACCTTC,CASTSTGVDYGYTF
16,TRBJ2-7,TRBD2,few,TRBV7-2,TGTGCCAGCAGCTCAGGGACTAGCGGGGGCTCCTACGAGCAGTACTTC,CASSSGTSGGSYEQYF
15,TRBJ2-3,.,.,TRBV7-9,TGTGCCAGCAGCCGAATGGGGGATAGCGAAAATACGCAGTATTTT,CASSRMGDSENTQYF
11,TRBJ2-3,.,.,TRBV20-1,TGCAGTGCGATGAGCACAGATACGCAGTATTTT,CSAMSTDTQYF
22,TRBJ2-1,TRBD2,.,TRBV12-3/TRBV12-4,TGTGCCGGCAGTTTTTTGGCCCCCGTGAGACTAGCGGGGGGGCCTCCCTACAATGAGCAGTTCTTC,CAGSFLAPVRLAGGPPYNEQFF
17,TRBJ2-3,.,.,TRBV27,TGTGCCAGCAGTTTGCGTGGACGAGGGGGAAATACAGATACGCAGTATTTT,CASSLRGRGGNTDTQYF
12,TRBJ2-2,.,.,TRBV20-1,TGCAGTGCTAGGCCCGCCACCGGGGAGCTGTTTTTT,CSARPATGELFF
15,TRBJ2-7,.,.,TRBV4-2,TGTGCCAGCAGCCAAGATGATGCAGGTGCCTACGAGCAGTACTTC,CASSQDDAGAYEQYF
15,TRBJ2-1,.,.,TRBV20-1,TGCAGTGCTAGCACGGAGGGGATTCTGACAAGCGAGCAGTTCTTC,CSASTEGILTSEQFF
13,TRBJ1-2,.,many,TRBV7-2,TGTGCCAGCAGCGCGAGTCCTAACTATGGCTACACCTTC,CASSASPNYGYTF
16,TRBJ2-5,TRBD1,many,TRBV24-1,TGTGCCACCAGTGATCCCGGACAGGGGACTCAAGAGACCCAGTACTTC,CATSDPGQGTQETQYF
14,TRBJ2-5,.,.,TRBV7-2,TGTGCCAGCAGCGTAAGTGTGGCACAAGAGACCCAGTACTTC,CASSVSVAQETQYF
14,TRBJ2-1,.,many,TRBV20-1,TGCAGTGCTAGAGGGCAGGGAGTGCACAATGAGCAGTTCTTC,CSARGQGVHNEQFF
13,TRBJ2-5,TRBD1,many,TRBV20-1,TGCAGTGCTAGGGACAGGGGGCAAGAGACCCAGTACTTC,CSARDRGQETQYF
15,TRBJ2-7,TRBD1,many,TRBV20-1,TGCAGTGCTAGGGTTTTGGACAGGGGAACCTACGAGCAGTACTTC,CSARVLDRGTYEQYF
18,TRBJ2-1,TRBD1,.,TRBV6-5,TGTGCCAGCAGTTACTTGGGACAGCCCCCTTCCACCTACAATGAGCAGTTCTTC,CASSYLGQPPSTYNEQFF
16,TRBJ1-2,TRBD1,few,TRBV7-2,TGTGCCAGCAGCCAGAATAACAGGGGCTCCCACTATGGCTACACCTTC,CASSQNNRGSHYGYTF
12,TRBJ2-7,.,few,TRBV20-1,TGCACCGTGGGACACCAATATTACGAGCAGTACTTC,CTVGHQYYEQYF
13,TRBJ2-5,.,few,TRBV20-1,TGCAGTGTTAAAGGGGACCCTTACAATGAGCAGTACTTC,CSVKGDPYNEQYF
18,TRBJ2-7,.,.,TRBV7-9,TGTGCCAGCAGCCCTCCCTGGGGGCAGGGGTCCGTGGAGTACGAGCAGTACTTC,CASSPPWGQGSVEYEQYF
14,TRBJ2-7,.,.,TRBV20-1,TGCAGTGCTAGAAAGGCAGGGGAGTCCTACGAGCAGTACTTC,CSARKAGESYEQYF
13,TRBJ2-7,.,few,TRBV12-3/TRBV12-4,TGTGCCAGCAGTGTAGCAGGGTATGACGAGCAGTACTTC,CASSVAGYDEQYF
16,TRBJ1-1,TRBD1,few,TRBV10-3,TGTGCCATCAGTGCCCTCGCAGGGGGCGCGGACACTGAAGCTTTCTTT,CAISALAGGADTEAFF
16,TRBJ2-7,.,.,TRBV24-1,TGTGCCACCAGTGATTCGTGGCAGGGCTCCTACAATGAGCAGTACTTC,CATSDSWQGSYNEQYF
14,TRBJ1-5,TRBD1,few,TRBV27,TGTGCCAGCAGTTCGGGACAGGGCGTGGGTCCCCAGCATTTT,CASSSGQGVGPQHF
16,TRBJ2-5,TRBD2,few,TRBV6-6,TGTGCCAGCACTAAGCCGCGGGGGGACGCTAAAGAGACCCAGTACTTC,CASTKPRGDAKETQYF
15,TRBJ2-2,.,.,TRBV20-1,TGCAGTGCTAGAGGGGGTCGGGGAGGTACCGGGGAGCTGTTTTTT,CSARGGRGGTGELFF
15,TRBJ1-5,TRBD1,few,TRBV4-3,TGCGCCAGCAGCCAAGTAGCAGGGGGCGATCAGCCCCAGCATTTT,CASSQVAGGDQPQHF
15,TRBJ1-1,TRBD1,.,TRBV30,TGTGCCTGGAGCAAAAGGTCAGGGGGGTGCACTGAAGCTTTCTTT,CAWSKRSGGCTEAFF
16,TRBJ2-5,.,.,TRBV7-2,TGTGCCAGCAGCTCCCCACGGGGAGTAGCTAGAGAGACCCAGTACTTC,CASSSPRGVARETQYF